This T cell receptor (beta chain) was retrieved from a study of regulatory T cells in long-lasting Graves disease. For the study at large: Disease was considered persistent Graves' disease after over 5 years of antithyroid drugs (with positive TSH receptor antibodies).

Time point of the sample: persistent/refractory GD, antithyroid drugs over 5 years with positive TRAb. The authors made the TCR library using RNA they extracted from PBMCs. Arm-PCR of CDR3 regions with iRepertoire HTBI primers generated TCR beta libraries. TCRdb called the multiplex PCR reads again in MiXCR, with one record for every CDR3 protein. The sample shows 450,000 or so distinct CDR3 sequences, less than 25% of them seen only once. Sequencing was performed on peripheral blood mononuclear cells (PBMCs), taken when the disease was refractory, from a patient treated with antithyroid drugs. The receptor was isolated from a female donor with Graves disease.

CDR3 loop: CASSLAFEQFF. CDR3 sequence (DNA): TGCGCCAGCAGCTTGGCCTTTGAGCAGTTCTTC. V and J are TRBV5-1 and TRBJ2-1, with unresolved D. Per germline, CDR1 SGHRS and CDR2 YFSETQ. The CDR3 contains 11 residues. V was clipped by 0 bases and J by 9 bases, with 4 bases between them.